This TCR beta chain was recovered during a study of blood T cells in healthy people across ages. A second PCR, run for 7 to 11 cycles, used a sample-barcoded 5' primer plus a J-beta primer mix. All cDNA molecules were each tagged by a template-switch adaptor with 12 random nucleotides. From the 5' RACE reads, TCRdb called clonotypes with MiXCR, one entry per CDR3 protein. Seen here are about 780,000 distinct CDR3 sequences, 46% observed once, and the top ten hold approximately 18%. The CDR3 sequence is 13 residues long. CDR1 and CDR2 from the germline V gene are DFQATT and SNEGSKA (reference sequence). Each donor had 8 to 10 milliliters of peripheral blood drawn. Comment on this clonotype: One end of the junction does not line up with germline, which may come from a read error.

This sequence joins TRBV20-1 and TRBJ1-5; D is possibly TRBD1 (5 bases). Sequencing was done on a sample of blood. The clonotype comes from a man at least 80 years old in good health. The CDR3 sequence is CSAATGGNQPKHF. CDR3 coding DNA: TGCAGTGCCGCCACAGGCGGCAATCAGCCCAAGCATTTT.